The present T cell receptor beta chain was sequenced within a study of T cell responses to AZD1222 COVID-19 vaccine. On this clone itself: The antigen is not known.

The study, taken as a whole, reports: Spike-specific TCR breadth and depth both grew after two AZD1222 doses. Mostly white British, mostly female donors; authors suggested clonal diversity may be underestimated. Repertoires were sampled only after the peak T cell response.

Sequencing was performed with immunoSEQ multiplex PCR; in TCRdb, only in-frame clones are kept and a portion is missing. The table lists nearly 100,000 clones, approximately 91% of them singletons. This clonotype originated in an adult in good health. Sequenced here: peripheral blood, sampled on day 0 of AZD1222 vaccination.

The DNA of the CDR3 is TGTGCCAGCTCAGTGGACAGGGTAACGGCTTTCTTT. Translating gives CASSVDRVTAFF. The chain employs TRBV18 and TRBJ1-1; 8 nucleotides agree with TRBD1. CDR3 size: 12 residues. Germline CDR1 is KGHSH and CDR2 is LQKENI. Germline trimming cut 5 bases from V and 11 bases from J; bases unmatched to any gene: 7.